The 17 T cell receptor beta chains listed next were all sequenced from one sample in a study of T cells in women clearing cervical HPV infection. Generated by immunoSEQ multiplex PCR, the TCRdb table keeps only in-frame clones and is missing some. Recorded for this sample: about 24,000 clones. The sample consisted of blood buffy coat. The receptor set was obtained from a woman aged 18 to 75 with a cervical HPV16 infection that either progressed to CIN3+ or cleared (not recorded which).

Regarding this clone: The read terminates 3 residues before the CDR3 end, so the remaining end is supplied by the germline J gene. The chain joins TRBV5-1 to TRBJ2-7; 8 bases are a match to TRBD1. The germline CDR1 and CDR2 sequences are SGHRS and YFSETQ. After removal of 0 bases from V and 6 bases from J, the junction contained 20 bases not matched to a gene. There are 19 residues in the CDR3. Incomplete CDR3 DNA: TGCGCCAGCAGCTTGGTAGTAAGTATATCCGGGCAGGGGGCGAGCGAG. Translating gives CASSLVVSISGQGASE. The whole CDR3 sequence is CASSLVVSISGQGASEQYF.

With respect to this clone: Sequencing ends 3 residues short of the CDR3 end; the germline J gene provides the rest. This chain uses TRBV7-3 with TRBJ2-3; D gene uncertain. CDR1 is SGHTA, CDR2 FQGTGA, per germline. Trimming removed 5 bases from V and 1 base from J, with 10 bases in between. This CDR3 is built from 14 residues. The CDR3 spells CASSVEGRTDTQYF. The DNA read from the CDR3 is TGTGCCAGCAGCGTTGAAGGGCGCACAGATACG.

Comment on this clone: The sequence runs out 3 residues before the end of the CDR3; the remainder is reconstructed from the germline J gene. The chain employs TRBV18 and TRBJ1-2; D remains ambiguous. The CDR3 is made up of 13 amino acids. In germline, CDR1 is KGHSH, CDR2 LQKENI. The sequenced part of the CDR3 DNA is TGTGCCAGCTCACCAGGTACAGACAATGAC. It translates to CASSPGTDND. The entire CDR3 is CASSPGTDNDYTF.

With regard to this clone: The sequence runs out 3 residues before the end of the CDR3; the remainder is reconstructed from the germline J gene. The gene calls are TRBV5-1 and TRBJ2-1; D is ambiguous. CDR3 length: 15 residues. In germline, CDR1 is SGHRS, CDR2 YFSETQ. V lost 4 bases and J lost 5, with 16 bases in between. Incomplete CDR3 DNA: TGCGCCAGCAGCGCCCGCTCCCGGTTCAACAATGAG. Translated, it gives CASSARSRFNNE. The entire CDR3 sequence reads CASSARSRFNNEQFF.

With regard to this clone: The read stops 3 residues short of the end of the CDR3; the missing end is completed from the germline J gene. The chain couples TRBV7-9 to TRBJ1-1; D perhaps matches TRBD1 (6 bases). The CDR3 covers 14 residues. The germline gives CDR1 SEHNR, CDR2 FQNEAQ (reference sequence). The CDR3 DNA, read in part, is TGTGCCAGCAGCTTCACGAGGGGGTCGGAGACA. Protein sequence: CASSFTRGSET. The entire CDR3 protein reads CASSFTRGSETAFF. Looking up the rest from reference TRBV7-9 and TRBJ1-1 gives the full variable domain: DTGVSQNPRHKITKRGQNVTFRCDPISEHNRLYWYRQTLGQGPEFLTYFQNEAQLEKSRLLSDRFSAERPKGSFSTLEIQRTEQGDSAMYLCASSFTRGSETAFFGQGTRLTVV.

Regarding this clone: With the read ending 3 residues before the CDR3 end, the germline J gene is used to fill in that end. The gene calls are TRBV7-8 and TRBJ1-1, with TRBD1 as a possible D gene (5 bases). The germline gives CDR1 SGHVS, CDR2 FQNEAQ. Trimming removed 0 bases from V and 4 bases from J, with 9 bases in between. This CDR3 region has 14 residues. The CDR3 sequence: CASSLAEGSTEAFF. The sequenced CDR3 bases are TGTGCCAGCAGCTTAGCGGAGGGGAGCACTGAA.

In regard to this clone: The CDR3 is cut off 3 residues early in the read; its end comes from the germline J gene. This rearrangement joins TRBV7-3 to TRBJ2-2; TRBD1 aligns across 9 bases. This CDR3 contains 14 residues. Trimming removed 4 bases from V and 7 bases from J; junction bases left unmatched: 4. Germline V gives CDR1 SGHTA, CDR2 FQGTGA. The CDR3 bases that were read are TGTGCCAGCAGCTCCGGACAGGGGATCGGGGAG. Protein product: CASSSGQGIGE. The whole CDR3 is CASSSGQGIGELFF. Together with reference TRBV7-3 and TRBJ2-2, the CDR3 gives the full variable domain: GAGVSQTPSNKVTEKGKYVELRCDPISGHTALYWYRQSLGQGPEFLIYFQGTGAADDSGLPNDRFFAVRPEGSVSTLKIQRTERGDSAVYLCASSSGQGIGELFFGEGSRLTVL.

A remark on this clone: The read terminates 3 residues before the CDR3 end, so the remaining end is supplied by the germline J gene. V is TRBV18 and J is TRBJ1-2; maybe TRBD1 (5 bases). The CDR3 is 15 amino acids. Germline V gives CDR1 KGHSH, CDR2 LQKENI. CDR3 sequence reads: CASSHREGWFNDYTF. The CDR3 bases that were read are TGTGCCAGCTCACACCGCGAGGGGTGGTTTAACGAC.

Regarding this clone: The CDR3 end lies 3 residues beyond the end of the read and is filled in from the germline J gene. V usage is TRBV5-6 and J usage is TRBJ2-2, with a possible D match to TRBD2 (7 bases). Germline assignment: CDR1 SGHDT and CDR2 YYEEEE. This CDR3 has 14 residues. The CDR3 is CASSLANMRGPLFF. The covered CDR3 bases are TGTGCCAGCAGCTTGGCCAATATGCGGGGGCCG.

Note on this clone: Sequencing ends 3 residues short of the CDR3 end; the germline J gene provides the rest. This chain uses TRBV7-2 with TRBJ2-1; no reliable D call. The CDR3 sequence is 13 residues long. The V gene's germline CDR1 is SGHTA and CDR2 FQGNSA. The germline V and J ends were trimmed by 2 bases and 8 bases, with 10 bases remaining between them. This chain's CDR3 is CASSLTFSDEQFF. Partial CDR3 DNA: TGTGCCAGCAGCTTAACTTTTTCTGATGAG.

In the case of this clone: Coverage ceases 3 residues before the CDR3 finishes, and the germline J gene fills in the end. The rearrangement joins TRBV5-1 to TRBJ1-5; TRBD1 might be the D (5 bases). This CDR3 has 15 residues. Germline lookup yields CDR1 SGHRS and CDR2 YFSETQ. V lost 4 bases and J lost 0, with 11 bases in between. The CDR3 protein is CASSRGTDSNQPQHF. Incomplete CDR3 DNA: TGCGCCAGCAGCCGGGGGACTGATAGCAATCAGCCC.

The CDR3 reads CASSAGTGGGYGQYF. The sequenced part of the CDR3 DNA is TGTGCCAGTAGTGCAGGGACAGGGGGCGGCTATGGT. J is TRBJ2-4 and V is TRBV19; 12 bases line up with TRBD1. The read halts 3 residues ahead of the CDR3 end, with the missing end drawn from the germline J gene. CDR1 is LNHDA, CDR2 SQIVND, per germline (reference sequence). This CDR3 comprises 15 residues.

In regard to this clone: Read data end 3 residues before the CDR3 end; the end is taken from the germline J gene. The rearrangement links TRBV29-1 to TRBJ2-3; perhaps D is TRBD1 or TRBD2 (6 bases each). The germline V gene has CDR1 SQVTM and CDR2 ANQGSEA. The CDR3 totals 14 residues. The CDR3 bases that were read are TGCAGCGTCAGTCCGGGACACACTCGGGAGACG. Translated, it gives CSVSPGHTRET. The entire CDR3 sequence reads CSVSPGHTRETQYF.

About this clone: Read data end 3 residues before the CDR3 end; the end is taken from the germline J gene. This CDR3 is also generated by other DNA sequences in the sample. The V gene is TRBV5-1, the J gene TRBJ1-3; D remains unclear. Per the germline V gene, CDR1 is SGHRS and CDR2 is YFSETQ. This CDR3 is 17 amino acids long. Between the trimmed V and J ends, which lost 0 bases and 0 bases, there was a span of 13 bases. The part of the CDR3 DNA that was read is TGCGCCAGCAGCTTGGCCGCTCTAGAGAGCTCTGGAAACACC. Translated: CASSLAALESSGNT. The full-length CDR3 reads as CASSLAALESSGNTIYF. The full variable domain, with the rest looked up from reference TRBV5-1 and TRBJ1-3, is KAGVTQTPRYLIKTRGQQVTLSCSPISGHRSVSWYQQTPGQGLQFLFEYFSETQRNKGNFPGRFSGRQFSNSRSEMNVSTLELGDSALYLCASSLAALESSGNTIYFGEGSWLTVV.

With respect to this clone: The missing CDR3 end, 3 residues past where the read stops, is filled in from the germline J gene. V usage is TRBV19 and J usage is TRBJ2-3, with a possible D match to TRBD2 (7 bases). The CDR3 loop spans 14 amino acids. Germline assignment: CDR1 LNHDA and CDR2 SQIVND (reference sequence). Incomplete CDR3 DNA: TGTGCCAGTAGCCCGGGGGGCAGCCAAGAGACG. It encodes CASSPGGSQET. The whole CDR3 protein is CASSPGGSQETQYF.

On this clone: The read terminates 3 residues before the CDR3 end, so the remaining end is supplied by the germline J gene. The chain is built from TRBV5-6 and TRBJ1-2, with D unclear. This CDR3 comprises 11 residues. CDR1 and CDR2 from the germline V gene are SGHDT and YYEEEE. V dropped 2 bases and J dropped 7 bases, with 6 bases sitting between them. CDR3 in amino acids: CASSLGFGYTF. The CDR3 DNA, read in part, is TGTGCCAGCAGCTTAGGCTTTGGC.

Notes on this clone: Read data end 3 residues before the CDR3 end; the end is taken from the germline J gene. The rearrangement links TRBV27 to TRBJ2-7; D is perhaps TRBD1 (7 bases). CDR3 length: 14 residues. Trimming stripped 8 bases from V and 0 bases from J, with 14 bases between. Germline V gene sequence: CDR1 MNHEY, CDR2 SMNVEV (reference sequence). The CDR3 here is CASRGGTASYEQYF. The CDR3 bases that were read are TGTGCCAGCCGAGGCGGGACAGCCTCCTACGAG.